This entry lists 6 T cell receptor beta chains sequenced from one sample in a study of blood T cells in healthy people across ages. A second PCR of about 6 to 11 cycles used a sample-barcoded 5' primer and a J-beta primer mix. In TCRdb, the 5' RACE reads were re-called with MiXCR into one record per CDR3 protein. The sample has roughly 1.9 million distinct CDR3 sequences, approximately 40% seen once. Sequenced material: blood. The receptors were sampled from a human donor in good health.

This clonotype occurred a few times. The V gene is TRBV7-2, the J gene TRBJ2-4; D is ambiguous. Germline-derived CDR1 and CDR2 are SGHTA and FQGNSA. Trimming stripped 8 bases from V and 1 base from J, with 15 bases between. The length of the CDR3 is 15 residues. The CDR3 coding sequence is TGTGCCAGCGGAAAGGCTTCGGAGGCCAAAAACATTCAGTACTTC. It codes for CASGKASEAKNIQYF.

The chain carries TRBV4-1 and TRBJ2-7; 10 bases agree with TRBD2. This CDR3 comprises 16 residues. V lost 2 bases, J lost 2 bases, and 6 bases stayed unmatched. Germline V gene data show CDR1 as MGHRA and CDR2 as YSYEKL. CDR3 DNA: TGCGCCAGCAGCCAACTCAGACTAGCGGGCACCTACGAGCAGTACTTC. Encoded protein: CASSQLRLAGTYEQYF.

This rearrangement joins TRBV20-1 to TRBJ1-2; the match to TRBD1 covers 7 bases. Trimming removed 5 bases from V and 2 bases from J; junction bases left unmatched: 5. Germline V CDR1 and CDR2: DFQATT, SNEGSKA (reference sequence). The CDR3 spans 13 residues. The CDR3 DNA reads TGCAGTGCTTACGGACAGGCCAACTATGGCTACACCTTC. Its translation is CSAYGQANYGYTF.

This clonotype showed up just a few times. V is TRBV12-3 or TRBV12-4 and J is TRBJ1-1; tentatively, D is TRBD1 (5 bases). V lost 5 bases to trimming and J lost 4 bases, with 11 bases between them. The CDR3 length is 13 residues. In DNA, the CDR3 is TGTGCCAGCAGTCCCCAGGGAGCCACTGAAGCTTTCTTT. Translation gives CASSPQGATEAFF.

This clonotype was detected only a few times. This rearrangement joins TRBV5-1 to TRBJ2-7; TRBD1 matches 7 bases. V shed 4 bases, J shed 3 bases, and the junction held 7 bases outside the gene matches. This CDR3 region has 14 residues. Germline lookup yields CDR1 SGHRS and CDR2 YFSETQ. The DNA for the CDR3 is TGCGCCAGCAGCCTACAGGGGACCCACTACGAGCAGTACTTC. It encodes CASSLQGTHYEQYF.

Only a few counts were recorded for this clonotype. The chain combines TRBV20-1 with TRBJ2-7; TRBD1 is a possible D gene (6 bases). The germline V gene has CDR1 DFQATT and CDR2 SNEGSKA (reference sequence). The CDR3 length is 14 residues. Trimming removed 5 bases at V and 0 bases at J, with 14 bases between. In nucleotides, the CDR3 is TGCAGTGCTGGATCCCAAGGGGGCTCCTACGAGCAGTACTTC. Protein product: CSAGSQGGSYEQYF.